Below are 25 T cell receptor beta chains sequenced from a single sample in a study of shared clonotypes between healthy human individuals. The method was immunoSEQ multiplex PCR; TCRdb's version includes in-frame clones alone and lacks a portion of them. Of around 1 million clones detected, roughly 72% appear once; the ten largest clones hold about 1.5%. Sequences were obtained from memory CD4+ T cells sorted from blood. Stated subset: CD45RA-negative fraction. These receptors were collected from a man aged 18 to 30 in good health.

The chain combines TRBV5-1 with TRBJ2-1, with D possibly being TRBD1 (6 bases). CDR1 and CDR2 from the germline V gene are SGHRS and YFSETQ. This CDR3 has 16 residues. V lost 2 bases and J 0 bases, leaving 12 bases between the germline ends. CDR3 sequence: CASSLPDSGSYNEQFF. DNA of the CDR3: TGCGCCAGCAGCTTACCGGACAGCGGCTCCTACAATGAGCAGTTCTTC.

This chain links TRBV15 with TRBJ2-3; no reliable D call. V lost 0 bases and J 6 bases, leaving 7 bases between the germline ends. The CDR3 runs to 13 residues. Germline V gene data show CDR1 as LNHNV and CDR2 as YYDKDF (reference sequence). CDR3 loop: CATSRDWGDTQYF. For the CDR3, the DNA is TGTGCCACCAGCAGAGATTGGGGTGATACGCAGTATTTT.

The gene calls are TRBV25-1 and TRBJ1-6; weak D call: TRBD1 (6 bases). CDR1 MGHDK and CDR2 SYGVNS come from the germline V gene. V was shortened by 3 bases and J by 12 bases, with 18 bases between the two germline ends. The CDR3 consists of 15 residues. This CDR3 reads CASSEGAAGFEPLHF. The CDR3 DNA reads TGTGCCAGCAGTGAGGGGGCGGCGGGGTTCGAACCCCTCCACTTT.

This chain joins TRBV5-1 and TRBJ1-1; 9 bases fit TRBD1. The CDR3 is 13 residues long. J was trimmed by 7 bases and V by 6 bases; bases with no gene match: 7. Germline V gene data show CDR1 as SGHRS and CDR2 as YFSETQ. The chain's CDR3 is CASTIQGASEAFF. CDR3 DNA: TGCGCCAGCACCATACAGGGGGCGAGTGAAGCTTTCTTT.

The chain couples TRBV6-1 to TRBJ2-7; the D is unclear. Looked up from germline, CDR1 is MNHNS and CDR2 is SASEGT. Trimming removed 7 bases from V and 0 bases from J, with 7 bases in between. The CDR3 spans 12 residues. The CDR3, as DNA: TGTGCCAGCATAGGACCCTCCTACGAGCAGTACTTC. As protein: CASIGPSYEQYF.

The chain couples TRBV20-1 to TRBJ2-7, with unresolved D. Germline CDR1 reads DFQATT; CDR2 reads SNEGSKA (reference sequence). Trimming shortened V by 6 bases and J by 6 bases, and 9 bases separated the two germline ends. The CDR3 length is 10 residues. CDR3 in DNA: TGCAGTGCGGGTCTGCCCGAGCAGTACTTC. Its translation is CSAGLPEQYF.

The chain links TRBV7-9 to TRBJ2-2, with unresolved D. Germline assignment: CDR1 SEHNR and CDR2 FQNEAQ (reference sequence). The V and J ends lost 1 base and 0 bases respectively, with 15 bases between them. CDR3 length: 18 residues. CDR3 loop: CASSLGVSSNANTGELFF. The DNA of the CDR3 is TGTGCCAGCAGCTTAGGAGTCAGCTCAAACGCGAACACCGGGGAGCTGTTTTTT.

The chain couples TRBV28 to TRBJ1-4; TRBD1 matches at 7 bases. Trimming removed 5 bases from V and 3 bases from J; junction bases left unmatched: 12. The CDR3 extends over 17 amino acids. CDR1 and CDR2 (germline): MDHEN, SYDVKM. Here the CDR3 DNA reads TGTGCCAGCAGTCTAGGGACAGCTAGTGTACCTAATGAAAAACTGTTTTTT. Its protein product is CASSLGTASVPNEKLFF.

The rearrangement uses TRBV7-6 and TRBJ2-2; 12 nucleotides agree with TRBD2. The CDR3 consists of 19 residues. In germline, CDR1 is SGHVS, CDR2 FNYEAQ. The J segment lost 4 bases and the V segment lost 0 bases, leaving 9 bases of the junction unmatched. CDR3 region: CASSLAPLAGGPGTGELFF. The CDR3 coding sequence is TGTGCCAGCAGCTTAGCGCCCCTAGCGGGGGGGCCGGGCACCGGGGAGCTGTTTTTT.

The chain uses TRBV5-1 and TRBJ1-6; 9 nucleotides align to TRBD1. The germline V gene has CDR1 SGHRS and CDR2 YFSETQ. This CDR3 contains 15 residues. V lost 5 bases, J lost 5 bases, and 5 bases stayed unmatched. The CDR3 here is CASRQGAADNSPLHF. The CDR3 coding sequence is TGCGCCAGCAGACAGGGGGCTGCGGATAATTCACCCCTCCACTTT.

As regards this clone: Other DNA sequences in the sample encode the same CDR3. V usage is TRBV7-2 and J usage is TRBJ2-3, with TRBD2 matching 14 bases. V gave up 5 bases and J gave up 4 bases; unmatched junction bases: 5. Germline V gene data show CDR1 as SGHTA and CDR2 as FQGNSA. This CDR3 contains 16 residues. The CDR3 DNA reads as TGTGCCAGCAGCCCCCGACTAGCGGGAGGGCCAGATACGCAGTATTTT. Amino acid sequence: CASSPRLAGGPDTQYF.

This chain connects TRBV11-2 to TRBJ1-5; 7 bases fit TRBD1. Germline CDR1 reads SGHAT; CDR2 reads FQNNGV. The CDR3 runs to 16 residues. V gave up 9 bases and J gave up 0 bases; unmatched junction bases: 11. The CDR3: CASSRDSYYSNQPQHF. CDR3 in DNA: TGTGCCAGTTCTAGGGACAGCTATTATAGCAATCAGCCCCAGCATTTT. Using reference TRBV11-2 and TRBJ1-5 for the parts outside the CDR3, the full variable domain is EAGVAQSPRYKIIEKRQSVAFWCNPISGHATLYWYQQILGQGPKLLIQFQNNGVVDDSQLPKDRFSAERLKGVDSTLKIQPAKLEDSAVYLCASSRDSYYSNQPQHFGDGTRLSIL.

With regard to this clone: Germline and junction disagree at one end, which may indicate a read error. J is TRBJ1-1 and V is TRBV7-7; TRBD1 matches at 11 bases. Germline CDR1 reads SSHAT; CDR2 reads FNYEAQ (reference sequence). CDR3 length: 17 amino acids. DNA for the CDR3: TGTGCTAGCAGCTTAGGGGACAGGGGGAATATGAACACTGAAGCTTTCTTT. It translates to CASSLGDRGNMNTEAFF. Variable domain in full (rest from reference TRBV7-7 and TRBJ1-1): GAGVSQSPRYKVTKRGQDVTLRCDPISSHATLYWYQQALGQGPEFLTYFNYEAQPDKSGLPSDRFSAERPEGSISTLTIQRTEQRDSAMYRCASSLGDRGNMNTEAFFGQGTRLTVV.

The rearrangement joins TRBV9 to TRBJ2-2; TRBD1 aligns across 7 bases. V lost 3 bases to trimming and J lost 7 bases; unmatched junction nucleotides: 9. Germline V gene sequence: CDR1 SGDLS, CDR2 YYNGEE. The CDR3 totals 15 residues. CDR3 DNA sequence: TGTGCCAGCAGCGCCGTATCTGGACAGGTCGGGGAGCTGTTTTTT. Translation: CASSAVSGQVGELFF.

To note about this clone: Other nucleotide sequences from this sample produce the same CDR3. CDR3 loop: CASSLGTSRETQYF. CDR3 nucleotide sequence: TGCGCCAGCAGCTTGGGAACTAGTCGAGAGACCCAGTACTTC. This rearrangement joins TRBV5-1 to TRBJ2-5; D is possibly TRBD2 (5 bases). Trimming took 0 bases from V and 4 from J, leaving 10 bases between them. CDR1 SGHRS and CDR2 YFSETQ come from the germline V gene. The CDR3 covers 14 residues. Full variable domain (outside the CDR3, taken from reference TRBV5-1 and TRBJ2-5): KAGVTQTPRYLIKTRGQQVTLSCSPISGHRSVSWYQQTPGQGLQFLFEYFSETQRNKGNFPGRFSGRQFSNSRSEMNVSTLELGDSALYLCASSLGTSRETQYFGPGTRLLVL.

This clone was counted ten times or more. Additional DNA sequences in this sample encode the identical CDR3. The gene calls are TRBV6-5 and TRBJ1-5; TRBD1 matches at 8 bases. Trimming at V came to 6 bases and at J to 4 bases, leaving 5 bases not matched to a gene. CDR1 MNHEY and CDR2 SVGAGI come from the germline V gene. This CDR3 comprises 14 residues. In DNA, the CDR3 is TGTGCCAGCAGCGAACAGGGGGGTAATCAGCCCCAGCATTTT. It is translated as CASSEQGGNQPQHF.

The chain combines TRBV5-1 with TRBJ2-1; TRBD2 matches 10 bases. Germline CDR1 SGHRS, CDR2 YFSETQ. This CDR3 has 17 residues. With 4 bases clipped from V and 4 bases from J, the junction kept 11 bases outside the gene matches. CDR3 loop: CASSPGIAGGLYNEQFF. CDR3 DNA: TGCGCCAGCAGCCCTGGAATAGCGGGGGGACTATACAATGAGCAGTTCTTC. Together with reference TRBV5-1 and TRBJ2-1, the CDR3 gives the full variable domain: KAGVTQTPRYLIKTRGQQVTLSCSPISGHRSVSWYQQTPGQGLQFLFEYFSETQRNKGNFPGRFSGRQFSNSRSEMNVSTLELGDSALYLCASSPGIAGGLYNEQFFGPGTRLTVL.

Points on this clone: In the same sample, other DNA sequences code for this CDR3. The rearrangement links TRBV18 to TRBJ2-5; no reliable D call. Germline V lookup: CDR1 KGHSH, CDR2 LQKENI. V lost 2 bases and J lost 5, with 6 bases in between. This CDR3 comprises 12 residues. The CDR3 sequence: CASSPGVETQYF. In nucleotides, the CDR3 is TGTGCCAGCTCACCAGGTGTTGAGACCCAGTACTTC.

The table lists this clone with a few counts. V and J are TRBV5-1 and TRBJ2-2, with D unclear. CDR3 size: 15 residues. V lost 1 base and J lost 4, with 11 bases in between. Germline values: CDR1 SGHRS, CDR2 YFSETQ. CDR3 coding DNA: TGCGCCAGCAGCTTGACGGGCATTGCCACCGGGGAGCTGTTTTTT. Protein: CASSLTGIATGELFF.

CDR3 nucleotide sequence: TGCACCAGCAGCCTCATGGCGGACTTGCTAACCGGGGAGCTGTTTTTT. It yields the protein CTSSLMADLLTGELFF. The J gene is TRBJ2-2, the V gene TRBV1; TRBD2 is the table's D call and was not checked against the DNA. TRBV1 is shown as a pseudogene. The CDR3 is made up of 16 amino acids.

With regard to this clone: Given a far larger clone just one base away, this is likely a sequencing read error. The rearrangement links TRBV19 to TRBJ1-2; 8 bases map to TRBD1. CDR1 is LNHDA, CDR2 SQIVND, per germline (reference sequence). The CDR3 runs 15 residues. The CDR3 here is CAGSMIGTGYYGYTF. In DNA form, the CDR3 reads TGTGCCGGTAGTATGATCGGGACAGGCTACTATGGCTACACCTTC.

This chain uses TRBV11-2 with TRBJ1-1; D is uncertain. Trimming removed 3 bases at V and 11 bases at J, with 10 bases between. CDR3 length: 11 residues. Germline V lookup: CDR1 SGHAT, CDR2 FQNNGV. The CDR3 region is CASSLNVVAFF. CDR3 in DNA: TGTGCCAGCAGCTTGAATGTTGTGGCTTTCTTT.

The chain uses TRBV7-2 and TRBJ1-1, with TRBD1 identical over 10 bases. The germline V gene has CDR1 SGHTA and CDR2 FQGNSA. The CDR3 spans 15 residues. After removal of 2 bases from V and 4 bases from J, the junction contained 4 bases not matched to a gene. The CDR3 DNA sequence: TGTGCCAGCAGCTTAAAAGGGACAGGGGTCACTGAAGCTTTCTTT. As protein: CASSLKGTGVTEAFF.

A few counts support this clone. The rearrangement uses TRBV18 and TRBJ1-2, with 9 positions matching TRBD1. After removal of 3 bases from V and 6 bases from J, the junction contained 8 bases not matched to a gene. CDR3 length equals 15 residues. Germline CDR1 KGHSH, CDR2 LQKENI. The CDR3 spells CASSPQGQGSNGYTF. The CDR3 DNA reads TGTGCCAGCTCACCCCAGGGACAGGGTAGCAATGGCTACACCTTC.

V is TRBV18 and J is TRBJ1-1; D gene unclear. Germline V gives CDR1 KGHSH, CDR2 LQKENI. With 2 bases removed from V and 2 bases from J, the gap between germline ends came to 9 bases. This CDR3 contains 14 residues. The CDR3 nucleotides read TGTGCCAGCTCACCAATTGCTTTAAACACTGAAGCTTTCTTT. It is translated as CASSPIALNTEAFF.